These 17 T cell receptor beta chains share one sample of origin, sequenced in a study of cytomegalovirus exposure and HLA in healthy donors (TCRdb year 2017). Library preparation used the immunoSEQ multiplex PCR assay. The multiplex PCR relied on a mix of 60 forward primers for TCR Vbeta segments and 13 reverse primers for TCR Jbeta segments. As stored in TCRdb, this immuneACCESS dataset retains in-frame rearrangements with V and J assigned. A fraction of the clones does not appear; measured against another copy, unresolved V genes explain less than half of the discrepancy, and the remainder lacks a known reason. The sample's clone listing holds around 150,000 clones. About 2.5% of the sample is in the top ten clones. Material: PBMCs. The receptors come from a man aged 35 to 55 in good health and CMV-seronegative.

The V gene is TRBV7-6, the J gene TRBJ1-2; TRBD1 aligns across 7 bases. In germline, CDR1 is SGHVS, CDR2 FNYEAQ. V shed 3 bases and J 7 bases; nucleotides not matched to a gene: 5. The CDR3 covers 13 residues. The CDR3 spells CASSLTGFSGYTF. CDR3 coding DNA: TGTGCCAGCAGCTTGACAGGGTTTAGTGGCTACACCTTC.

This chain links TRBV29-1 with TRBJ1-2; D uncertain. Trimming removed 4 bases from V and 1 base from J, with 4 bases in between. Germline V gene sequence: CDR1 SQVTM, CDR2 ANQGSEA. The CDR3 runs to 11 residues. In DNA, the CDR3 is TGCAGCGTTGTTAGTAACTATGGCTACACCTTC. Residues: CSVVSNYGYTF.

Note on this clone: The same CDR3 arises from other DNA sequences in this sample as well. The J gene is TRBJ2-7, the V gene TRBV28, with TRBD1 identical over 8 bases. Germline V lookup: CDR1 MDHEN, CDR2 SYDVKM. With V trimmed by 2 bases and J by 3 bases, 3 bases remained unmatched. The CDR3 spans 14 residues. The CDR3 here is CASSLRQGSYEQYF. The CDR3, as DNA: TGTGCCAGCAGTTTACGACAGGGGAGCTACGAGCAGTACTTC.

The rearrangement joins TRBV21-1 to TRBJ2-7; the table calls TRBD2, which could not be checked here. TRBV21-1 is a listed pseudogene. The CDR3 totals 14 residues. In DNA, the CDR3 is TGTGCCAGCAGCGAGGGACTAGTGTCGCGGGAGCAGTACTTC. This gives the protein CASSEGLVSREQYF.

The V gene is TRBV27, the J gene TRBJ1-1; possible D gene TRBD1, 6 bases. V shed 5 bases and J shed 5 bases, with 21 bases lying between them. Germline loops: CDR1 MNHEY, CDR2 SMNVEV (reference sequence). The CDR3 runs to 16 residues. CDR3 nucleotides: TGTGCCAGCAGTGTTTCTCCGACACAGGGAAAAACTGAAGCTTTCTTT. This gives the protein CASSVSPTQGKTEAFF.

The CDR3 bases are TGTGCCAGCAGTGGACTTGGGAACACTGAAGCTTTCTTT. Translation: CASSGLGNTEAFF. The chain joins TRBV9 to TRBJ1-1, with no clear D. This CDR3 is built from 13 residues. CDR1 SGDLS and CDR2 YYNGEE come from the germline V gene. V was cut by 5 bases and J by 1 base, with 9 bases left in between.

The V call is TRBV5-4, the J call TRBJ2-5; tentative D call: TRBD1 (5 bases). CDR3 size: 13 residues. Germline assignment: CDR1 SGHNT and CDR2 YYREEE (reference sequence). V was trimmed by 4 bases and J by 5 bases, leaving 12 bases between them. In DNA, the CDR3 is TGTGCCAGCAGCGACCCGACAGCCGAGACCCAGTACTTC. It specifies CASSDPTAETQYF.

The chain recombines TRBV11-2 with TRBJ1-4; D unresolved. The germline CDR1 and CDR2 sequences are SGHAT and FQNNGV. This CDR3 spans 15 amino acids. Trimming left V 5 bases short and J 0 bases short, with 10 bases between. CDR3 coding DNA: TGTGCCAGCAGCCCCGCTATTGCAACTAATGAAAAACTGTTTTTT. Translated, it gives CASSPAIATNEKLFF.

The V and J genes are TRBV5-6 and TRBJ1-2; D unclear. V lost 1 base and J lost 4, with 11 bases in between. CDR3 length: 14 residues. Germline CDR1 reads SGHDT; CDR2 reads YYEEEE. For the CDR3, the DNA is TGTGCCAGCAGCTTGTCCGGAGGATCCTATGGCTACACCTTC. It codes for CASSLSGGSYGYTF. Variable domain in full (rest from reference TRBV5-6 and TRBJ1-2): DAGVTQSPTHLIKTRGQQVTLRCSPKSGHDTVSWYQQALGQGPQFIFQYYEEEERQRGNFPDRFSGHQFPNYSSELNVNALLLGDSALYLCASSLSGGSYGYTFGSGTRLTVV.

The rearrangement links TRBV6-5 to TRBJ1-2; 7 bases map to TRBD1. Germline V gene sequence: CDR1 MNHEY, CDR2 SVGAGI. CDR3 length: 12 amino acids. The trim removed 5 bases at V and 8 bases at J, leaving 5 bases unmatched. The CDR3 here is CASSRDSKGYTF. Written as DNA, the CDR3 is TGTGCCAGCAGTCGGGACAGTAAAGGCTACACCTTC.

The rearrangement uses TRBV19 and TRBJ1-1, with D unresolved. The germline V gene has CDR1 LNHDA and CDR2 SQIVND (reference sequence). With 6 bases removed from V and 5 bases from J, the gap between germline ends came to 16 bases. The CDR3 runs 14 residues. CDR3 sequence reads: CASRPLAGRTEAFF. As DNA, the CDR3 is TGTGCCAGTAGACCCCTTGCAGGTAGGACTGAAGCTTTCTTT. The variable domain in full, with the rest retrieved from reference TRBV19 and TRBJ1-1, is DGGITQSPKYLFRKEGQNVTLSCEQNLNHDAMYWYRQDPGQGLRLIYYSQIVNDFQKGDIAEGYSVSREKKESFPLTVTSAQKNPTAFYLCASRPLAGRTEAFFGQGTRLTVV.

The rearrangement uses TRBV5-1 and TRBJ1-2; D gene unclear. V was pared by 4 bases and J by 4 bases, with 29 bases between. The CDR3 loop spans 19 amino acids. Germline assignment: CDR1 SGHRS and CDR2 YFSETQ. Here the CDR3 DNA reads TGCGCCAGCAGCCCCGCAGGTCGGGGAGAAGTACCGAAGGTCTATGGCTACACCTTC. It specifies CASSPAGRGEVPKVYGYTF. Combining the CDR3 with reference TRBV5-1 and TRBJ1-2 gives the whole variable domain KAGVTQTPRYLIKTRGQQVTLSCSPISGHRSVSWYQQTPGQGLQFLFEYFSETQRNKGNFPGRFSGRQFSNSRSEMNVSTLELGDSALYLCASSPAGRGEVPKVYGYTFGSGTRLTVV.

V gene TRBV19 combines with J gene TRBJ2-5, with TRBD2 matching 15 bases. This CDR3 contains 18 residues. Trimming took 4 bases from V and 1 from J; bases not matched to a gene: 7. Germline-derived CDR1 and CDR2 are LNHDA and SQIVND (reference sequence). DNA of the CDR3: TGTGCCAGTAGTAAGGGACTAGCGGGGGGAGCTCGCCAAGAGACCCAGTACTTC. This translates into CASSKGLAGGARQETQYF.

V and J are TRBV4-1 and TRBJ2-2; D unresolved. CDR3 length: 16 amino acids. Germline V gene lookup returns CDR1 MGHRA and CDR2 YSYEKL. Trimming took 4 bases from V and 0 from J, leaving 12 bases between them. The CDR3: CASSPGSYANTGELFF. The CDR3, as DNA: TGCGCCAGCAGCCCCGGTAGTTACGCGAACACCGGGGAGCTGTTTTTT.

J is TRBJ2-7 and V is TRBV6-5; D remains ambiguous. The V gene lost 0 bases and the J gene lost 2 bases, with 8 bases spanning the gap. This CDR3 comprises 14 residues. CDR1 and CDR2 (germline): MNHEY, SVGAGI. The CDR3 bases are TGTGCCAGCAGTTACTCCCGGCAGGCCTACGAGCAGTACTTC. Its protein product is CASSYSRQAYEQYF.

The V and J genes are TRBV19 and TRBJ2-5; D remains ambiguous. CDR1 and CDR2 from the germline V gene are LNHDA and SQIVND (reference sequence). V was cut by 3 bases and J by 5 bases, with 4 bases left in between. This CDR3 has 11 amino acids. As DNA, the CDR3 is TGTGCCAGTAGTATGTCGGAGACCCAGTACTTC. It specifies CASSMSETQYF.

The chain employs TRBV5-1 and TRBJ1-1; possibly TRBD1 for D (6 bases). The CDR3 covers 16 residues. From germline, CDR1 is SGHRS and CDR2 YFSETQ. Trimming pared 4 bases from V and 5 bases from J, leaving 21 bases between. The CDR3 reads CASSPGTPRRNTEAFF. CDR3 DNA sequence: TGCGCCAGCAGCCCCGGGACACCGAGGAGGAATACTGAAGCTTTCTTT.